This is a list of T cell receptor beta chains from one sample in a study of CD8+CD57+ T cells in acquired aplastic anemia. Each CDR3 protein gets one entry after TCRdb re-called the reads with MiXCR. The top ten clones hold around 9.7% of a sample with around 200,000 distinct CDR3 sequences, nearly 50% of them seen once. The sequenced material came from sorted CD4+, CD8+, or CD8+CD57+ T cells (not recorded which) from PBMCs. The receptors were gathered from a human donor with aplastic anemia. The CDR3 runs from the conserved cysteine through the conserved F or W. D genes are given only for firm matches. For some rows the clone size is stated as once, few or many, or as a class when expanded; others skip it.

abundance	j_gene	d_gene	v_gene	CDR3nt	CDR3aa
.	TRBJ2-7	TRBD1	TRBV10-3	TGTGCCATCAGTGTCGGACAGGGTTACTACGAGCAGTACTTC	CAISVGQGYYEQYF
.	TRBJ2-3	.	TRBV29-1	TGCAGCGTCGCTCTAGGAGATACGCAGTATTTT	CSVALGDTQYF
.	TRBJ1-2	TRBD1	TRBV19	TGTGCCAGTAGCTCGACAGGGAGAGTCTATGGCTACACCTTC	CASSSTGRVYGYTF
many	TRBJ2-7	.	TRBV7-6	TGTGCCAGCAGCTCCAGACAGGATGGCGAGCAGTACTTC	CASSSRQDGEQYF
few	TRBJ2-2	TRBD2	TRBV10-1	TGTGCCAGCAGCCCCTACGGGAGGGACACCGGGGAGCTGTTTTTT	CASSPYGRDTGELFF
.	TRBJ2-2	.	TRBV20-1	TGCAGTGCTCCGGAGTGGGGGACTCTGGCAGGGGAGCTGTTTTTT	CSAPEWGTLAGELFF
.	TRBJ1-5	.	TRBV24-1	TGTGCCATCAGCCGCGGCTTGGGGGAAGTTGGTAATCAGCCCCAGCATTTT	CAISRGLGEVGNQPQHF
.	TRBJ1-1	.	TRBV10-3	TGTGCCATCAGTGACCTGGGGAAGGCTTTCTTT	CAISDLGKAFF
.	TRBJ1-1	.	TRBV20-1	TGCAGTGCTATCCTCATCAGCGAGGGGACTGAAGCTTTCTTT	CSAILISEGTEAFF
few	TRBJ2-4	.	TRBV6-1	TGTGCCAGCAGTGACATGCAGGGATGGGGCATTCAGTACTTC	CASSDMQGWGIQYF
many	TRBJ2-5	TRBD1	TRBV20-1	TGCAGTGCTCCCGGGGACAGTTGGTACCAAGAGACCCAGTACTTC	CSAPGDSWYQETQYF
many	TRBJ2-7	TRBD1	TRBV19	TGTGCCAGTAGCAGAGCGACAGGGGACCCCTACGAGCAGTACTTC	CASSRATGDPYEQYF
.	TRBJ2-7	TRBD2	TRBV11-2	TGTGCCAGCAGCCTCCTACGTACGGGAGGGTCCGAGCAGTACTTC	CASSLLRTGGSEQYF
.	TRBJ2-2	TRBD1	TRBV30	TGTGCCTCGACCCCGGACAGGGTGACCGGGGAGCTGTTTTTT	CASTPDRVTGELFF
.	TRBJ1-4	.	TRBV5-1	TGCGCCAGCAGCGGACTAACAGGGACTAATGAAAAACTGTTTTTT	CASSGLTGTNEKLFF
few	TRBJ1-3	TRBD1	TRBV19	TGTGCCAGTATCCAAGACAGGGTCGACGGAAACACCATATATTTT	CASIQDRVDGNTIYF
many	TRBJ1-6	.	TRBV14	TGTGCCAGCAGCCATTACAGGGATAATTCACCCCTCCACTTT	CASSHYRDNSPLHF
.	TRBJ1-2	.	TRBV4-1	TGCGCCAGCAGCCAAGGATGGAGTGGCTACACCTTC	CASSQGWSGYTF
few	TRBJ2-5	.	TRBV2	TGTGCCAGCAGTGGACAGTCTCGAGAGACCCAGTACTTC	CASSGQSRETQYF